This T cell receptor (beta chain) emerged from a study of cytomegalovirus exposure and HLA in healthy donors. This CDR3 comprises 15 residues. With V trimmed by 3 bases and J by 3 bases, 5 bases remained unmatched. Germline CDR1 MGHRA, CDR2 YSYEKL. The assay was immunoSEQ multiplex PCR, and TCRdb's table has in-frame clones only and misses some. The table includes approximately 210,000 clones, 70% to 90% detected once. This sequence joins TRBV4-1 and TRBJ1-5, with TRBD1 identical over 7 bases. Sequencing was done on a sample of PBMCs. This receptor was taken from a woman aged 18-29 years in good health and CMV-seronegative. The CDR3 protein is CASSQVDRANQPQHF. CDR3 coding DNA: TGCGCCAGCAGCCAGGTTGACAGGGCCAATCAGCCCCAGCATTTT.